This passage covers 24 T cell receptor beta chains from one sample sequenced in a study of cytomegalovirus exposure and HLA in healthy donors. The PCR used 60 Vbeta and 13 Jbeta primers. Only in-frame clones appear in the TCRdb table, and some are missing; sequencing was by immunoSEQ multiplex PCR. Among 75,000 to 100,000 clones listed, roughly four fifths were seen once. Sequencing input: PBMCs. These receptors all stem from a man in his forties or fifties in good health and CMV-seropositive.

This chain links TRBV14 with TRBJ1-2, with unresolved D. The CDR3 runs to 12 residues. Germline-derived CDR1 and CDR2 are SGHDN and FVKESK. The V end was cut by 2 bases, the J end by 2 bases, with 3 bases between. DNA for the CDR3: TGTGCCAGCAGCCAACAGAACTATGGCTACACCTTC. Its protein is CASSQQNYGYTF.

V gene TRBV27 combines with J gene TRBJ1-2; the match to TRBD1 covers 9 bases. Germline V CDR1 and CDR2: MNHEY, SMNVEV (reference sequence). Trimming at V came to 6 bases and at J to 8 bases, leaving 10 bases not matched to a gene. The CDR3 covers 14 residues. The CDR3 sequence: CASSPDRGRLGYTF. The CDR3 DNA is TGTGCCAGCAGCCCTGACAGGGGGAGGTTGGGCTACACCTTC.

This chain connects TRBV18 to TRBJ2-7; D not resolved. V lost 2 bases and J lost 2, with 10 bases in between. In germline, CDR1 is KGHSH, CDR2 LQKENI. The CDR3 totals 14 residues. The CDR3 DNA sequence: TGTGCCAGCTCACCAGGCCAGGAAACCTACGAGCAGTACTTC. Its translation: CASSPGQETYEQYF.

This chain joins TRBV19 and TRBJ2-2; tentative D call: TRBD2 (5 bases). The V end lost 7 bases, the J end lost 4 bases, and 19 bases lay between the germline ends. This CDR3 comprises 16 residues. CDR1 LNHDA and CDR2 SQIVND come from the germline V gene (reference sequence). CDR3 region: CASTRGAVLLTGELFF. The DNA for the CDR3 is TGTGCCAGTACCCGGGGAGCGGTTTTGCTCACCGGGGAGCTGTTTTTT.

The rearrangement links TRBV28 to TRBJ1-2; 11 nucleotides align to TRBD1. Germline values: CDR1 MDHEN, CDR2 SYDVKM. This CDR3 is 14 amino acids long. The J segment lost 8 bases and the V segment lost 6 bases, leaving 8 bases of the junction unmatched. This chain's CDR3 is CASSPLGQGEGYTF. CDR3 in DNA: TGTGCCAGCAGCCCGTTGGGACAGGGGGAAGGCTACACCTTC.

V usage is TRBV5-1 and J usage is TRBJ1-2, with TRBD1 identical over 9 bases. This CDR3 has 16 residues. J was trimmed by 0 bases and V by 4 bases; bases with no gene match: 7. Germline V gene sequence: CDR1 SGHRS, CDR2 YFSETQ. The CDR3 DNA sequence: TGCGCCAGCAGCCTGACAGGGGGTAAAGCTAACTATGGCTACACCTTC. This encodes CASSLTGGKANYGYTF. The variable domain in full, completed from reference TRBV5-1 and TRBJ1-2, reads KAGVTQTPRYLIKTRGQQVTLSCSPISGHRSVSWYQQTPGQGLQFLFEYFSETQRNKGNFPGRFSGRQFSNSRSEMNVSTLELGDSALYLCASSLTGGKANYGYTFGSGTRLTVV.

The chain joins TRBV28 to TRBJ2-1; a possible D gene is TRBD1 (6 bases). The CDR3 contains 16 residues. V was trimmed by 6 bases and J by 8 bases, leaving 23 bases between them. Germline CDR1 and CDR2: MDHEN and SYDVKM. DNA of the CDR3: TGTGCCAGCAGCCGCCCCCCGGGAAGTGGGGGCGATGAGCAGTTCTTC. Residues: CASSRPPGSGGDEQFF.

The chain uses TRBV10-3 and TRBJ2-7; D not resolved. Deletions cut 3 bases from V and 2 bases from J, with 5 bases between. CDR1 is ENHRY, CDR2 SYGVKD, per germline. The CDR3 is 12 residues long. CDR3: CAISDSAYEQYF. The CDR3 DNA sequence: TGTGCCATCAGTGACTCGGCCTACGAGCAGTACTTC.

This sequence joins TRBV7-2 and TRBJ1-1; D might be TRBD1 (6 bases). There are 12 residues in the CDR3. V gave up 6 bases and J gave up 6 bases, with 11 bases separating them. Germline loops: CDR1 SGHTA, CDR2 FQGNSA. This chain's CDR3 is CASSIQGPEAFF. In nucleotides, the CDR3 is TGTGCCAGCAGTATACAGGGACCTGAAGCTTTCTTT.

V usage is TRBV6-6 and J usage is TRBJ2-7, with D possibly matching TRBD1 (5 bases). The germline V and J ends were trimmed by 7 bases and 7 bases, with 20 bases remaining between them. This CDR3 spans 14 amino acids. Germline CDR1 reads MNHNY; CDR2 reads SVGAGI (reference sequence). In DNA form, the CDR3 reads TGTGCCAGCACCCAGAAGGGGTTGGGGTTGGAGCAGTACTTC. Translated, it gives CASTQKGLGLEQYF.

The chain links TRBV2 to TRBJ1-1, with TRBD1 matching 10 bases. The CDR3 sequence is 13 residues long. The germline V gene has CDR1 SNHLY and CDR2 FYNNEI. J gave up 4 bases and V 5 bases, and 1 base lay outside the gene matches. For the CDR3, the DNA is TGTGCCAGCAGTTGGACAGGGGGCACTGAAGCTTTCTTT. Translated, it gives CASSWTGGTEAFF.

The V and J genes are TRBV30 and TRBJ1-2; 9 bases map to TRBD1. Per the germline V gene, CDR1 is GTSNPN and CDR2 is SVGIG (reference sequence). CDR3 length: 17 amino acids. Germline trimming cut 1 base from V and 8 bases from J; bases unmatched to any gene: 17. CDR3 protein: CAWSAQQPGTGTVGYTF. The DNA for the CDR3 is TGTGCCTGGAGTGCTCAACAACCCGGGACAGGGACGGTCGGCTACACCTTC.

This clone was counted once. The CDR3 DNA sequence: TGCGCCAGCAGCCCACGGACATCGGGGGCCAACGTCCTGACTTTC. It yields the protein CASSPRTSGANVLTF. This chain connects TRBV5-1 to TRBJ2-6; TRBD1 is a possible D gene (5 bases). The CDR3 has 15 residues. V lost 4 bases, J lost 4 bases, and 12 bases lay in between. The germline V gene has CDR1 SGHRS and CDR2 YFSETQ.

This clone was seen a single time. The chain uses TRBV6-5 and TRBJ1-2, with 7 bases lining up with TRBD1. The ends lost 5 bases at V and 6 bases at J; junction bases unmatched: 12. This CDR3 spans 15 amino acids. Germline values: CDR1 MNHEY, CDR2 SVGAGI. This chain's CDR3 is CASSATPRDRNGYTF. The CDR3 bases are TGTGCCAGCAGTGCTACCCCCCGGGACAGAAATGGCTACACCTTC.

This chain links TRBV5-5 with TRBJ2-1, with D possibly TRBD2 on 5 matching bases. The CDR3 covers 14 residues. Germline lookup yields CDR1 SGHKS and CDR2 YYEKEE (reference sequence). V was trimmed by 7 bases and J by 0 bases, leaving 11 bases between them. The CDR3 DNA sequence: TGTGCCAGCGGGCTAGCCAGCTCCTACAATGAGCAGTTCTTC. This encodes CASGLASSYNEQFF.

J is TRBJ1-6 and V is TRBV2; 8 nucleotides agree with TRBD1. CDR1 is SNHLY and CDR2 is FYNNEI in the germline V gene. The CDR3 is made up of 14 amino acids. The V segment lost 7 bases and the J segment 7 bases; nucleotides outside the gene matches: 6. The CDR3 DNA is TGTGCCAGCACCCCGGACAGGGCCAATTCACCCCTCCACTTT. This translates into CASTPDRANSPLHF.

V gene TRBV29-1 combines with J gene TRBJ2-5; no clear D. Looked up from germline, CDR1 is SQVTM and CDR2 is ANQGSEA. Trimming removed 4 bases from V and 3 bases from J, with 9 bases in between. The CDR3 has 12 amino acids. The CDR3 loop is CSVGAVEETQYF. The CDR3 DNA sequence: TGCAGCGTTGGGGCAGTAGAAGAGACCCAGTACTTC.

The V gene is TRBV18, the J gene TRBJ1-3, with a tentative D call TRBD1 (5 bases). The germline V and J ends were trimmed by 2 bases and 4 bases, with 12 bases remaining between them. The CDR3 consists of 15 residues. Germline loops: CDR1 KGHSH, CDR2 LQKENI. Here the CDR3 reads CASSPGGARGNTIYF. In DNA, the CDR3 is TGTGCCAGCTCACCAGGAGGGGCGCGCGGAAACACCATATATTTT.

The chain is built from TRBV2 and TRBJ2-6, with a tentative D call TRBD1 (5 bases). Trimming took 7 bases from V and 4 from J, leaving 8 bases between them. Germline V gene data show CDR1 as SNHLY and CDR2 as FYNNEI. The CDR3 spans 13 residues. DNA of the CDR3: TGTGCCAGCAACAGGCTCGGGGCCAACGTCCTGACTTTC. It codes for CASNRLGANVLTF.

This chain joins TRBV5-1 and TRBJ2-1, with 10 bases identical to TRBD2. The CDR3 is made up of 15 amino acids. From germline, CDR1 is SGHRS and CDR2 YFSETQ. The junction had 8 bases not matched to a gene; V was cut back by 2 bases and J by 9 bases. The CDR3 is CASSLGLAGVSEQFF. In nucleotides, the CDR3 is TGCGCCAGCAGCTTAGGCCTAGCGGGAGTCAGTGAGCAGTTCTTC.

The V gene is TRBV2, the J gene TRBJ2-5; 10 nucleotides align to TRBD2. CDR1 is SNHLY, CDR2 FYNNEI, per germline. This CDR3 has 15 residues. V lost 3 bases to trimming and J lost 4 bases; unmatched junction nucleotides: 5. CDR3 DNA: TGTGCCAGCAGTGATGTTAGCGGGGGGTTAGAGACCCAGTACTTC. This encodes CASSDVSGGLETQYF.

The chain employs TRBV29-1 and TRBJ2-5; D call uncertain. CDR1 and CDR2 from the germline V gene are SQVTM and ANQGSEA. The CDR3 spans 13 residues. V gave up 5 bases and J gave up 5 bases, with 15 bases separating them. The CDR3 spells CSVSGTATETQYF. The CDR3, as DNA: TGCAGCGTTTCGGGTACCGCGACGGAGACCCAGTACTTC.

This clone was recorded only once. The V call is TRBV4-1, the J call TRBJ1-2, with 7 bases aligning to TRBD1. V was clipped by 4 bases and J by 1 base; unmatched bases: 6. The CDR3 length is 15 residues. The germline gives CDR1 MGHRA, CDR2 YSYEKL. CDR3 loop: CASSPDRAINYGYTF. CDR3 nucleotide sequence: TGCGCCAGCAGCCCAGACAGGGCCATTAACTATGGCTACACCTTC.

The V gene is TRBV28, the J gene TRBJ1-5, with D perhaps matching TRBD1 (5 bases). The CDR3 consists of 15 residues. The germline V and J ends were trimmed by 5 bases and 2 bases, with 13 bases remaining between them. Looked up from germline, CDR1 is MDHEN and CDR2 is SYDVKM. CDR3 sequence reads: CASSREGAGNQPQHF. CDR3 DNA: TGTGCCAGCAGTCGAGAAGGGGCAGGCAATCAGCCCCAGCATTTT.